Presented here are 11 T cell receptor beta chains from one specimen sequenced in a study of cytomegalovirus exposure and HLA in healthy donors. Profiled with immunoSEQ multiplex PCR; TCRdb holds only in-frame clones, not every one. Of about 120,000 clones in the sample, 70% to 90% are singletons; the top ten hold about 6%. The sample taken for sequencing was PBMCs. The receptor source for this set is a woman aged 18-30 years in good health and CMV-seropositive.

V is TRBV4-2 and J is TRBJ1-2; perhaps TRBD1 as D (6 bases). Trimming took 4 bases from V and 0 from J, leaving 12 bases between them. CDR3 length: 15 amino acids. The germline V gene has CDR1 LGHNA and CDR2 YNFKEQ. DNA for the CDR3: TGTGCCAGCAGCCCGCGACAGGCGCCTAACTATGGCTACACCTTC. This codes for CASSPRQAPNYGYTF.

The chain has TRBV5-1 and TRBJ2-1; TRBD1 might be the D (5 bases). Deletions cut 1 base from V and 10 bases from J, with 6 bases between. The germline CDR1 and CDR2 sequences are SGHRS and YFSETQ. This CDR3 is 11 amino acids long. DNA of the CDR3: TGCGCCAGCAGCTTGCAGGGCGAGCAGTTCTTC. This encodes CASSLQGEQFF.

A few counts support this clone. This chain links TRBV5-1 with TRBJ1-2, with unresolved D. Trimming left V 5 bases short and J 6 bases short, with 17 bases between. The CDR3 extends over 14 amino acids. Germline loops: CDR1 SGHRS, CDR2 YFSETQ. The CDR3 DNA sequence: TGCGCCAGCAGACGTAGCAGGACTGGGCATGGCTACACCTTC. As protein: CASRRSRTGHGYTF.

The CDR3 DNA reads as TGCGCCAGCAGCACCGACGCTAGGACTGGCGGCTACACCTTC. Its translation: CASSTDARTGGYTF. The chain uses TRBV5-1 and TRBJ1-2, with D unresolved. V dropped 4 bases and J dropped 8 bases, with 18 bases sitting between them. From germline, CDR1 is SGHRS and CDR2 YFSETQ. The CDR3 has 14 residues.

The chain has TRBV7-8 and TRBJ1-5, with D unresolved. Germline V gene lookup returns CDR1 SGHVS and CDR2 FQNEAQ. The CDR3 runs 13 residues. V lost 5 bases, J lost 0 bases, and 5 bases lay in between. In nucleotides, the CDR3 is TGTGCCAGCAGCCCTAGTAGCAATCAGCCCCAGCATTTT. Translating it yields CASSPSSNQPQHF. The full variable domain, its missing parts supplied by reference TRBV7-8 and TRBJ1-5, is GAGVSQSPRYKVAKRGQDVALRCDPISGHVSLFWYQQALGQGPEFLTYFQNEAQLDKSGLPSDRFFAERPEGSVSTLKIQRTQQEDSAVYLCASSPSSNQPQHFGDGTRLSIL.

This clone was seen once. Here the CDR3 reads CASSIRGGRLSTDTQYF. The DNA for the CDR3 is TGTGCCAGTAGTATTCGGGGAGGGCGCCTATCCACAGATACGCAGTATTTT. The genes are TRBV19 and TRBJ2-3, with 7 bases aligning to TRBD2. The CDR3 runs 17 residues. The junction had 11 bases not matched to a gene; V was cut back by 3 bases and J by 2 bases. Germline V gene sequence: CDR1 LNHDA, CDR2 SQIVND (reference sequence).

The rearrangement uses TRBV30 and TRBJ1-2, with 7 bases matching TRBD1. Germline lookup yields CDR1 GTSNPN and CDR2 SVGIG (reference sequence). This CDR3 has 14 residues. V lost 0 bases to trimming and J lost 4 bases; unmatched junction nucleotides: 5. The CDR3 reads CAWSVVAGGYGYTF. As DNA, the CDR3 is TGTGCCTGGAGTGTAGTGGCAGGGGGCTATGGCTACACCTTC.

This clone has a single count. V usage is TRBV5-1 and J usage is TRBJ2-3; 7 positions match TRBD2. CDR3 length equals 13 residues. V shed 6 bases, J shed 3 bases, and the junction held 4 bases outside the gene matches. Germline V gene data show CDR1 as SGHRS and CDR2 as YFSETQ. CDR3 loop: CASMTSPTDTQYF. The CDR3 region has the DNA TGCGCCAGCATGACTAGCCCGACAGATACGCAGTATTTT.

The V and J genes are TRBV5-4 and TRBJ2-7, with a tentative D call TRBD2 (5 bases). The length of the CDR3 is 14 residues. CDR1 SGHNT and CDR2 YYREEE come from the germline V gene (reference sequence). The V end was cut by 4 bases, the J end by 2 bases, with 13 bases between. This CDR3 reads CASSARTGPYEQYF. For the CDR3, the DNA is TGTGCCAGCAGCGCCCGGACTGGTCCCTACGAGCAGTACTTC.

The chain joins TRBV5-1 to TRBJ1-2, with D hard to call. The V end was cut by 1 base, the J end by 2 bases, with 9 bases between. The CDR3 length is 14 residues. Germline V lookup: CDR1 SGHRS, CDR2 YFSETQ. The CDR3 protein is CASSLRGLNYGYTF. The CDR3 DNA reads TGCGCCAGCAGCTTGCGCGGCCTGAACTATGGCTACACCTTC.

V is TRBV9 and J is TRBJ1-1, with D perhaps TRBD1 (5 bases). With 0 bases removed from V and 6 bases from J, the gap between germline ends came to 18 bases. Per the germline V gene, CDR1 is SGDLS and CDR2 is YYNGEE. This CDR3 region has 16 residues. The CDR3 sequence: CASSVGGSGGESEAFF. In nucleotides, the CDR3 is TGTGCCAGCAGCGTAGGTGGATCCGGGGGGGAATCTGAAGCTTTCTTT.